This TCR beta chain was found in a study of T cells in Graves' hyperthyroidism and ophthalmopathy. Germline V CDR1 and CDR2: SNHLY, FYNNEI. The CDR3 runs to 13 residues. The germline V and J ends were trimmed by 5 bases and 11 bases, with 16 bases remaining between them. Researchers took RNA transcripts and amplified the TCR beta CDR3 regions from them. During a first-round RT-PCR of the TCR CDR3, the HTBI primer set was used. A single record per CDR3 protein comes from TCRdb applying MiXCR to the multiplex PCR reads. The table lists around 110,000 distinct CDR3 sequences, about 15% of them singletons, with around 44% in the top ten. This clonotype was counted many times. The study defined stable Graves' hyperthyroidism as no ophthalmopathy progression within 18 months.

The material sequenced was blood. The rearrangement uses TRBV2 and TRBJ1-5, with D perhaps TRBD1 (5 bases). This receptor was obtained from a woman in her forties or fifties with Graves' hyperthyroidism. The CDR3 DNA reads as TGTGCCAGCAGTACCATGGGGGTATCGTCCCAGCATTTT. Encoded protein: CASSTMGVSSQHF.